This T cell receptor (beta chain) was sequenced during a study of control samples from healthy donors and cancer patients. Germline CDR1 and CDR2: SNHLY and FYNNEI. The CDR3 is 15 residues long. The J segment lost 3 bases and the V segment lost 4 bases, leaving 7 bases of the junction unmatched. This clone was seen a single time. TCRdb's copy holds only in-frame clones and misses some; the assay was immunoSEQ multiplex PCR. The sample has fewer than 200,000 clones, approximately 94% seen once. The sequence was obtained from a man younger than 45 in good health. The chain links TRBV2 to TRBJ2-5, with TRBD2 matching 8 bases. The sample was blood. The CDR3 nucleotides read TGTGCCAGCAGTGCCATCGGAGCGGGAGAAGAGACCCAGTACTTC. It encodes CASSAIGAGEETQYF.